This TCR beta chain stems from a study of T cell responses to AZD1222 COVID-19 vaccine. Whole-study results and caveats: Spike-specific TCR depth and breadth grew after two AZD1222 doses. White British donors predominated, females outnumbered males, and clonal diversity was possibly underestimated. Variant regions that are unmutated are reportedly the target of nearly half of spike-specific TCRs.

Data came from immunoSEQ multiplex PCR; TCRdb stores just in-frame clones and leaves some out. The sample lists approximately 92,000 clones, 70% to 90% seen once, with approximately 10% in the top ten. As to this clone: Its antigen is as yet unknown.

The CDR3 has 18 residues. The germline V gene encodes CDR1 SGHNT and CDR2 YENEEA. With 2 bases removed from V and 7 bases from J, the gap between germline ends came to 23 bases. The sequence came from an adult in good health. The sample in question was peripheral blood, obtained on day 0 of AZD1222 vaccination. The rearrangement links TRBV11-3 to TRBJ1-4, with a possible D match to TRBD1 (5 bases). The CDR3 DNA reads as TGTGCCAGCAGCTTACCAATCCAGGGAACTCAGAGGGGTGAAAAACTGTTTTTT. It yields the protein CASSLPIQGTQRGEKLFF.